This T cell receptor beta chain stems from a study of response to subunit inactivated influenza vaccine. Using its own MiXCR run on the RT-PCR reads, TCRdb lists one record per CDR3 protein. The sample yields a few hundred thousand distinct CDR3 sequences, roughly 15% seen once. There are a few counts of this clonotype. The CDR3 has 14 residues. The germline V gene has CDR1 SGHDN and CDR2 FVKESK. The V end lost 2 bases, the J end lost 4 bases, and 6 bases lay between the germline ends. The source material was PBMCs from blood, sampled 11 to 12 days after vaccination. The receptor was isolated from a man aged 45-65 years who received an inactivated influenza vaccine. The V and J genes are TRBV14 and TRBJ2-6, with a tentative D call TRBD1 (5 bases). The CDR3 reads CASSQRTGANVLTF. The CDR3 region has the DNA TGTGCCAGCAGCCAACGGACAGGGGCCAACGTCCTGACTTTC. The full variable domain, with the rest looked up from reference TRBV14 and TRBJ2-6, is EAGVTQFPSHSVIEKGQTVTLRCDPISGHDNLYWYRRVMGKEIKFLLHFVKESKQDESGMPNNRFLAERTGGTYSTLKVQPAELEDSGVYFCASSQRTGANVLTFGAGSRLTVL.